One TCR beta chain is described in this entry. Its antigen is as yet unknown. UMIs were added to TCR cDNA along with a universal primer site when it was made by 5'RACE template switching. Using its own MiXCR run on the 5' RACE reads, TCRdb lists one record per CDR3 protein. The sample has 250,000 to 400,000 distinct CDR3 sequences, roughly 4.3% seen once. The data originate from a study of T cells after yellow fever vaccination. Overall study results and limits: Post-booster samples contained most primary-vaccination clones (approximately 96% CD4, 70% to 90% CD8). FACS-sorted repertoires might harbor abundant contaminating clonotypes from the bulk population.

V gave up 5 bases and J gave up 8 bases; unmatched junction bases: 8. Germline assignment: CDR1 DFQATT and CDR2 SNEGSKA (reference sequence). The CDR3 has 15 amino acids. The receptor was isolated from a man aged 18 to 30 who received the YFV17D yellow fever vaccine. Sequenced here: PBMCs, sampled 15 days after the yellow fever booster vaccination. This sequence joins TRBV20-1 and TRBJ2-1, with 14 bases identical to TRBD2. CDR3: CSASKTSGGADEQFF. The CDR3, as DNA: TGCAGTGCTTCCAAGACTAGCGGGGGGGCTGATGAGCAGTTCTTC.